This T cell receptor (beta chain) was observed in a study of graft-versus-host responses after intestinal transplantation. Assay used: immunoSEQ multiplex PCR; TCRdb lists only in-frame clones, some missing. The sample yields under 140,000 clones, 85% to 95% seen once. Study-level findings and limits: Allograft clonal ratios (graft-versus-host to host-versus-graft) were high in patients who had graft-donor T cell macrochimerism.

This clone has a single count. Its matching antigen is unknown. Source: unstimulated CD8+ T cells sorted from spleen or lymph node cells, taken before intestinal transplant. The receptor's source is a human donor who received an intestinal transplant.

The CDR3 spells CAWSWGGGTGELFF. CDR3 in DNA: TGTGCCTGGAGCTGGGGGGGCGGCACCGGGGAGCTGTTTTTT. The chain links TRBV30 to TRBJ2-2; D possibly corresponds to TRBD2 (7 bases). The CDR3 contains 14 residues. Trimming shortened V by 3 bases and J by 4 bases, and 12 bases separated the two germline ends. Germline assignment: CDR1 GTSNPN and CDR2 SVGIG (reference sequence).